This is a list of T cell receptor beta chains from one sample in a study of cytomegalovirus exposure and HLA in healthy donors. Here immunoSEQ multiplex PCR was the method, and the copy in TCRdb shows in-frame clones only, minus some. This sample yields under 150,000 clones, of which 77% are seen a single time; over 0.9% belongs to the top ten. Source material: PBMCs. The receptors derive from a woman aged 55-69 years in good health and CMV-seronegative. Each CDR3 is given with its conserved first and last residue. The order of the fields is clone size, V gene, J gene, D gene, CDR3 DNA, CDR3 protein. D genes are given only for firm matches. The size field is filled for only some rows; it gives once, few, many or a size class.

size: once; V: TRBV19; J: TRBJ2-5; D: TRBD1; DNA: TGTGCCAGTAGCGGGACAGGCGTGGAGACCCAGTACTTC; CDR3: CASSGTGVETQYF
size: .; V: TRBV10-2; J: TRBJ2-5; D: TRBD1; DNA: TGCGCCAGCAGTAACCCGGGACAGCCACCTCAAGAGACCCAGTACTTC; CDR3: CASSNPGQPPQETQYF
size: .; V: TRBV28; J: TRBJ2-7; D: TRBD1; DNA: TGTGCCAGCAGTTTACGACAGGGGGTCGAGCAGTACTTC; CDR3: CASSLRQGVEQYF
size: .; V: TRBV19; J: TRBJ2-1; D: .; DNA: TGTGCCATTTCAGGCGGGCAGGGGGGCTACAATGAGCAGTTCTTC; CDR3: CAISGGQGGYNEQFF
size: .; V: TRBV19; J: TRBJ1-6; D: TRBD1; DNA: TGTGCCAGTAATACGCCGGGACAGGGGAATAATTCACCCCTCCACTTT; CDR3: CASNTPGQGNNSPLHF
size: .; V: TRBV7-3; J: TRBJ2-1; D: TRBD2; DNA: TGTGCCAGCAGCTTAAAAGCGGGGGGGCTCGATGAGCAGTTCTTC; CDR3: CASSLKAGGLDEQFF
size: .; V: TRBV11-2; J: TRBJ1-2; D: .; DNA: TGTGCCAGCAGCTTAGCTTCGGAGGCCTATGGCTACACCTTC; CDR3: CASSLASEAYGYTF
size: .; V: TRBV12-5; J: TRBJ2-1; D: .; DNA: TGTGCTAGTGGTACTGCAGGGGAGCAGTTCTTC; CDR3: CASGTAGEQFF
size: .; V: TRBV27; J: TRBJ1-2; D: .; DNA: TGTGCCAGCAGTTTAAGGGGAGGGGTCTATGGCTACACCTTC; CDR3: CASSLRGGVYGYTF
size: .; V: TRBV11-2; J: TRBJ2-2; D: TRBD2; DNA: TGTGCCAGCAGCCGGGAGGGCCGTATCGGGGAGCTGTTTTTT; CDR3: CASSREGRIGELFF
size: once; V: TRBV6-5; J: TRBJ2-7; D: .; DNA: TGTGCCAGCAGGGGGCCCGCTGCGGACGAGCAGTACTTC; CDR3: CASRGPAADEQYF
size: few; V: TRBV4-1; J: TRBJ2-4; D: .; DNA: TGCGCCAGCAGCCAAAGGGGCCAAGGACAGAACCCTACTTCGGCCAAAAACATTCAGTACTTC; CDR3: CASSQRGQGQNPTSAKNIQYF
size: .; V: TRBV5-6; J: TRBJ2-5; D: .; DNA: TGTGCCAGCAGCTCATCTCCGGGATTCCAAGAGACCCAGTACTTC; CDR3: CASSSSPGFQETQYF
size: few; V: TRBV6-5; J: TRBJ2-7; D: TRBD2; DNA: TGTGCCAGCAGCACTCGACTAGCGGGATTGTTCGAGCAGTACTTC; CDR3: CASSTRLAGLFEQYF
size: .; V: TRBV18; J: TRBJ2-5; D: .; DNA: TGTGCCAGCTCACCACTGAAGGGGAGGCAAGAGACCCAGTACTTC; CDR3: CASSPLKGRQETQYF
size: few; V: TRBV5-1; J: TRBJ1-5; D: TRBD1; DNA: TGCGCCAGCAGCCCAACCCCCGGGACAGCACCTGATCAGCCCCAGCATTTT; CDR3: CASSPTPGTAPDQPQHF
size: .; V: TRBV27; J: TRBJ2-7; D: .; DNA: TGTGCCAGCAGTCCACCCGAACCGACTCGGTTCCTATACGAGCAGTACTTC; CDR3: CASSPPEPTRFLYEQYF
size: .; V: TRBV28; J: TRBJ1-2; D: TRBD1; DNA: TGTGCCAGCAGGACAGGGGGCGCAGTCTATGGCTACACCTTC; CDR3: CASRTGGAVYGYTF
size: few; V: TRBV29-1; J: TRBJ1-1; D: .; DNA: TGCAGCGTTGAAGGAGGCCTGATTGAAGCTTTCTTT; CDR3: CSVEGGLIEAFF
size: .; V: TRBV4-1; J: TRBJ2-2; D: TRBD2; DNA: TGCGCCAGCAGCCAAACAAGCGGGGGGGGCACCGGGGAGCTGTTTTTT; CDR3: CASSQTSGGGTGELFF